This T cell receptor beta chain was recovered during a study of T-cell reconstitution after alpha-beta-depleted transplantation in children (dated by TCRdb to the mid-2010s). Describing the broader study: T-cell immune reconstitution after TCRalphabeta/CD19-depleted allogeneic hematopoietic cell transplantation in children was quantitatively tracked in the study by means of TCR repertoire profiling.

Libraries were prepared through PCR. Sequencing instrument: Illumina HiSeq 2500. To normalize quantification of the TCRbeta repertoire, the TCR libraries were built with molecular barcoding that relied on unique molecular identifiers. The public reads were reprocessed in TCRdb via fastp at Q25 and MiXCR, keeping in-frame beta chains. Rows with a matching CDR3 protein are joined into one entry that keeps the most common DNA and genes. The sample table shows over 200,000 distinct CDR3 sequences, and 8% to 10% are seen once. In total, the top ten clones hold approximately 5.9% of the sample. The CDR3 runs 13 residues from the cysteine to the phenylalanine. Only the CDR3 part of the read is kept: 39 bases, read in frame from the first base. Trimming takes 4 bases from V and 3 bases from J, and the germline ends sit 10 bases apart. Via the germline V gene, CDR1 is SQVTM and CDR2 ANQGSEA. A few counts support this clonotype. Which antigen it targets is not known. Within one base of it there is no much larger clone, and no base qualities were kept.

This sequence was found in a human donor who donated a stem cell graft to a child with acute lymphoblastic leukemia. The specimen was PBMCs from the stem cell graft donor, collected from the stem cell graft. The chain is made from TRBV29-1 and TRBJ1-5, with TRBD1 as a weak D call on 5 bases. The CDR3 is CSVGAGHNQPQHF. The DNA sequence reads TGCAGCGTTGGTGCGGGGCACAATCAGCCCCAGCATTTT.